The entry that follows covers one TCR beta chain sequence. The data were produced by immunoSEQ multiplex PCR, yet TCRdb's version contains in-frame clones alone and is incomplete. The table records 55,000 to 85,000 clones, roughly 91% of them present only once. The data are from a study of T cell changes during pregnancy in multiple sclerosis. This CDR3 region has 13 residues. V lost 7 bases to trimming and J lost 1 base, with 10 bases between them. CDR1 and CDR2 (germline): SNHLY, FYNNEI. The origin of this receptor is a female donor with multiple sclerosis, enrolled in a pregnancy study. V and J are TRBV2 and TRBJ1-1; TRBD1 is a possible D gene (5 bases). The specimen was CD4+ T cells from peripheral blood mononuclear cells, collected after pregnancy. The CDR3 spells CASIGGGNTEAFF. In DNA, the CDR3 is TGTGCCAGCATCGGGGGTGGGAACACTGAAGCTTTCTTT.